The 24 T cell receptor beta chains given below trace back to one sample, sequenced in a study of T cell responses to AZD1222 COVID-19 vaccine. Generated by immunoSEQ multiplex PCR, the TCRdb table keeps only in-frame clones and is missing some. This table holds roughly 150,000 clones, more than 90% found once. Material: peripheral blood, obtained on day 0 of AZD1222 vaccination. These receptors came from an adult in good health.

The chain combines TRBV7-8 with TRBJ1-2; a weak D match, TRBD1 (6 bases). From germline, CDR1 is SGHVS and CDR2 FQNEAQ. The CDR3 length is 16 residues. Trimming pared 5 bases from V and 4 bases from J, leaving 20 bases between. CDR3 coding DNA: TGTGCCAGCAGCCCTTTATTGACAGGTCGGGGCTATGGCTACACCTTC. This gives the protein CASSPLLTGRGYGYTF.

J is TRBJ1-1 and V is TRBV18, with 7 bases aligning to TRBD1. The CDR3 sequence is 18 residues long. Per the germline V gene, CDR1 is KGHSH and CDR2 is LQKENI. J was trimmed by 1 base and V by 0 bases; bases with no gene match: 11. In DNA form, the CDR3 reads TGTGCCAGCTCACCACCAAACAGGGGCCCCCAGAAGAACACTGAAGCTTTCTTT. Translated: CASSPPNRGPQKNTEAFF.

To note about this clone: The junction does not match germline at one end; this may be a read error. The chain uses TRBV7-7 and TRBJ2-1, with 12 bases identical to TRBD2. CDR3 length equals 15 residues. Germline V gene sequence: CDR1 SSHAT, CDR2 FNYEAQ (reference sequence). CDR3 bases: TGTGCTAGCAGCTCCCTAGCGGGAGGGTTCGGTGAGCAGTTCTTC. It yields the protein CASSSLAGGFGEQFF. Variable domain in full (rest from reference TRBV7-7 and TRBJ2-1): GAGVSQSPRYKVTKRGQDVTLRCDPISSHATLYWYQQALGQGPEFLTYFNYEAQPDKSGLPSDRFSAERPEGSISTLTIQRTEQRDSAMYRCASSSLAGGFGEQFFGPGTRLTVL.

The CDR3 bases are TGTGCCAGCCGGCCTATCTCCTACAATGAGCAGTTCTTC. Protein product: CASRPISYNEQFF. The V gene is TRBV6-5, the J gene TRBJ2-1; D call uncertain. In germline, CDR1 is MNHEY, CDR2 SVGAGI. CDR3 length: 13 amino acids. V dropped 8 bases and J dropped 0 bases, with 8 bases sitting between them.

The chain is built from TRBV7-2 and TRBJ2-1; the D gene could be TRBD1 or TRBD2 (6 bases each). V lost 8 bases and J 6 bases, leaving 20 bases between the germline ends. Germline CDR1 and CDR2: SGHTA and FQGNSA. The CDR3 is 15 amino acids. CDR3 amino acids: CASGPRRGAANEQFF. The CDR3 DNA is TGTGCCAGCGGACCGAGGAGGGGGGCCGCCAATGAGCAGTTCTTC.

This chain uses TRBV4-1 with TRBJ2-2, with 16 bases lining up with TRBD2. Trimming took 2 bases from V and 0 from J; bases not matched to a gene: 6. Germline values: CDR1 MGHRA, CDR2 YSYEKL. This CDR3 region has 20 residues. The CDR3, as DNA: TGCGCCAGCAGCCAAAACCCGGGACTAGCGGGAGGGACGAACACCGGGGAGCTGTTTTTT. Translation gives CASSQNPGLAGGTNTGELFF.

Concerning this clone itself: A much larger clone lies a single base off, so this may be a read error. The CDR3 loop is CASRKQGSTEAFF. The CDR3 bases are TGTGCCAGCAGAAAACAGGGGAGCACTGAAGCTTTCTTT. J is TRBJ1-1 and V is TRBV6-5, with 7 bases that match TRBD1. This CDR3 is 13 amino acids long. Per the germline V gene, CDR1 is MNHEY and CDR2 is SVGAGI. V trimming: 6 bases; J trimming: 4 bases; junction bases outside the gene matches: 5.

The chain joins TRBV7-6 to TRBJ2-2, with D perhaps matching TRBD2 (6 bases). V was shortened by 5 bases and J by 2 bases, with 15 bases between the two germline ends. Germline assignment: CDR1 SGHVS and CDR2 FNYEAQ. The CDR3 covers 16 residues. DNA for the CDR3: TGTGCCAGCAGCCCCTACGGGGGTAGCAACACCGGGGAGCTGTTTTTT. Protein sequence: CASSPYGGSNTGELFF.

V and J are TRBV4-2 and TRBJ1-3, with TRBD1 matching over 7 bases. Germline CDR1 LGHNA, CDR2 YNFKEQ. The J segment lost 2 bases and the V segment lost 1 base, leaving 5 bases of the junction unmatched. CDR3 length equals 16 residues. CDR3: CASSQVVTGAGNTIYF. The CDR3, as DNA: TGTGCCAGCAGCCAAGTCGTAACAGGGGCTGGAAACACCATATATTTT.

This clone was seen just once. One end of the junction is discordant with germline, which a read error may explain. J is TRBJ2-7 and V is TRBV2; perhaps TRBD2 as D (5 bases). This CDR3 is 11 amino acids long. The germline CDR1 and CDR2 sequences are SNHLY and FYNNEI. CDR3 in amino acids: CASSEVGEWNF. CDR3 sequence (DNA): TGTGCCAGCAGTGAAGTCGGGGAATGGAACTTC.

The chain employs TRBV25-1 and TRBJ2-1; the D gene is possibly TRBD1 (5 bases). CDR1 is MGHDK, CDR2 SYGVNS, per germline. V lost 2 bases to trimming and J lost 8 bases, with 16 bases between them. This CDR3 spans 15 amino acids. CDR3 protein: CASSEVGGAADEQFF. CDR3 DNA: TGTGCCAGCAGTGAAGTTGGTGGGGCGGCGGATGAGCAGTTCTTC.

This clone was picked up one time. The chain recombines TRBV12-5 with TRBJ1-6; 9 nucleotides match TRBD1. V trimming: 6 bases; J trimming: 8 bases; junction bases outside the gene matches: 5. The CDR3 has 14 residues. Germline values: CDR1 LGHNT, CDR2 FRNRAP. As DNA, the CDR3 is TGTGCTAGTGGCCGGGGACAGGGTGATTCACCCCTCCACTTT. It codes for CASGRGQGDSPLHF.

The rearrangement links TRBV4-1 to TRBJ1-5; D unclear. CDR1 and CDR2 (germline): MGHRA, YSYEKL. Trimming took 2 bases from V and 7 from J, leaving 15 bases between them. The CDR3 sequence is 15 residues long. The CDR3 DNA follows: TGCGCCAGCAGCCAATCGGACGGGAGAGGACAGCCCCAGCATTTT. Residues: CASSQSDGRGQPQHF.

The CDR3 DNA sequence: TGTGCCAGCAGTTCCCTAGCGGGGGGGCCGAGCGATGAGCAGTTCTTC. This encodes CASSSLAGGPSDEQFF. The chain is built from TRBV6-5 and TRBJ2-1, with 12 bases aligning to TRBD2. CDR3 length equals 16 residues. J gave up 8 bases and V 4 bases, and 9 bases lay outside the gene matches. Germline CDR1 and CDR2: MNHEY and SVGAGI.

The genes are TRBV6-6 and TRBJ2-2; D ambiguous. CDR1 MNHNY and CDR2 SVGAGI come from the germline V gene (reference sequence). With 3 bases removed from V and 4 bases from J, the gap between germline ends came to 9 bases. The CDR3 spans 14 residues. The CDR3 region has the DNA TGTGCCAGCAGTTATACCCAGTCCACCGGGGAGCTGTTTTTT. It specifies CASSYTQSTGELFF.

V gene TRBV6-5 combines with J gene TRBJ1-3, with D maybe TRBD1 (5 bases). Germline V gives CDR1 MNHEY, CDR2 SVGAGI. The CDR3 covers 15 residues. With 7 bases removed from V and 2 bases from J, the gap between germline ends came to 15 bases. The DNA for the CDR3 is TGTGCCAGCACTAGGGACCGCAGCACTGGAAACACCATATATTTT. Encoded protein: CASTRDRSTGNTIYF.

This chain uses TRBV7-2 with TRBJ2-7; TRBD2 aligns across 11 bases. Germline V gene sequence: CDR1 SGHTA, CDR2 FQGNSA. V shed 6 bases, J shed 7 bases, and the junction held 11 bases outside the gene matches. This CDR3 has 15 amino acids. CDR3 in amino acids: CASSRLAGTGGEQYF. DNA of the CDR3: TGTGCCAGCAGTCGACTAGCGGGGACCGGTGGGGAGCAGTACTTC.

The CDR3 DNA reads TGCGCCAGCAGTGTAGTAAAGGGTTACAATGAGCAGTTCTTC. Encoded protein: CASSVVKGYNEQFF. The V call is TRBV10-1, the J call TRBJ2-1, with no clear D. This CDR3 is 14 amino acids long. Germline V gene lookup returns CDR1 WNHNN and CDR2 SYGVQD (reference sequence). V was trimmed by 4 bases and J by 4 bases, leaving 11 bases between them.

The chain combines TRBV5-6 with TRBJ1-1; possibly TRBD1 for D (5 bases). V was cut by 2 bases and J by 0 bases, with 14 bases left in between. The CDR3 consists of 16 residues. CDR1 SGHDT and CDR2 YYEEEE come from the germline V gene. The CDR3 coding sequence is TGTGCCAGCAGCTTTGGGGGTCCTCGCATGAACACTGAAGCTTTCTTT. Its protein is CASSFGGPRMNTEAFF. Together with reference TRBV5-6 and TRBJ1-1, the CDR3 gives the full variable domain: DAGVTQSPTHLIKTRGQQVTLRCSPKSGHDTVSWYQQALGQGPQFIFQYYEEEERQRGNFPDRFSGHQFPNYSSELNVNALLLGDSALYLCASSFGGPRMNTEAFFGQGTRLTVV.

The genes are TRBV27 and TRBJ1-2; D remains ambiguous. The length of the CDR3 is 14 residues. Trimming removed 8 bases at V and 0 bases at J, with 13 bases between. CDR1 and CDR2 from the germline V gene are MNHEY and SMNVEV (reference sequence). The CDR3 region is CASHQGGTNYGYTF. The CDR3 region has the DNA TGTGCCAGCCATCAAGGAGGGACTAACTATGGCTACACCTTC.

The chain joins TRBV5-1 to TRBJ1-2, with D possibly being TRBD1 (6 bases). Germline loops: CDR1 SGHRS, CDR2 YFSETQ. V was shortened by 0 bases and J by 6 bases, with 21 bases between the two germline ends. The CDR3 has 17 residues. This chain's CDR3 is CASSLEGGSIGMDGYTF. The CDR3 nucleotides read TGCGCCAGCAGCTTGGAAGGGGGTTCAATCGGTATGGATGGCTACACCTTC.

V is TRBV7-2 and J is TRBJ1-2; 9 nucleotides match TRBD1. The CDR3 covers 15 residues. V lost 5 bases to trimming and J lost 3 bases; unmatched junction nucleotides: 7. Germline-derived CDR1 and CDR2 are SGHTA and FQGNSA. The DNA of the CDR3 is TGTGCCAGCAGCACGGGACAGGGTTGGGACTATGGCTACACCTTC. Translated: CASSTGQGWDYGYTF.

The rearrangement joins TRBV7-3 to TRBJ2-1; D is possibly TRBD2 (5 bases). There are 17 residues in the CDR3. Between the trimmed V and J ends, which lost 2 bases and 8 bases, there was a span of 22 bases. Germline CDR1 and CDR2: SGHTA and FQGTGA. The CDR3 DNA sequence: TGTGCCAGCAGCTTACTCCCAACTAGTCTTAAAATCTATGAGCAGTTCTTC. Encoded protein: CASSLLPTSLKIYEQFF. The variable domain in full, completed from reference TRBV7-3 and TRBJ2-1, reads GAGVSQTPSNKVTEKGKYVELRCDPISGHTALYWYRQSLGQGPEFLIYFQGTGAADDSGLPNDRFFAVRPEGSVSTLKIQRTERGDSAVYLCASSLLPTSLKIYEQFFGPGTRLTVL.

The rearrangement links TRBV5-4 to TRBJ2-1; TRBD2 agrees at 8 bases. Per the germline V gene, CDR1 is SGHNT and CDR2 is YYREEE (reference sequence). CDR3 size: 17 residues. V trimming: 4 bases; J trimming: 1 base; junction bases outside the gene matches: 10. For the CDR3, the DNA is TGTGCCAGCAGCCCCGGGGGCGGGAGGAGGTCCTACAATGAGCAGTTCTTC. This encodes CASSPGGGRRSYNEQFF.